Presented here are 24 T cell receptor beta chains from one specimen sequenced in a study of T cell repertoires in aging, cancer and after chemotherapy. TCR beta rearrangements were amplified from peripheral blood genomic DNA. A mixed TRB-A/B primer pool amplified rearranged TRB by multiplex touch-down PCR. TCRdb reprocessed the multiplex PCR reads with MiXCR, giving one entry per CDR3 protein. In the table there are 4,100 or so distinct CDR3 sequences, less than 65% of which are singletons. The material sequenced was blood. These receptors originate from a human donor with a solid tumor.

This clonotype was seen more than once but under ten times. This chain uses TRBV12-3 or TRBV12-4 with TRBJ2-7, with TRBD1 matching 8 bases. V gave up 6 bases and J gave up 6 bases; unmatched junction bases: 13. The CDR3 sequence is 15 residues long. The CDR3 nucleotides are TGTGCCAGCAGCTACGACAGGGGTCGCCCTGGCGAGCAGTACTTC. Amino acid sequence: CASSYDRGRPGEQYF.

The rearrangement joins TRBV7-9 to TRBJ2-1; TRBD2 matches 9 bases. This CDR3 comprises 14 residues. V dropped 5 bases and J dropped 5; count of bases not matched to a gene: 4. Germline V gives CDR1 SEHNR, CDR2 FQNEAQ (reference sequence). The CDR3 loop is CASSLGLADNEQFF. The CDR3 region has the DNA TGTGCCAGCAGCCTGGGACTAGCCGACAATGAGCAGTTCTTC.

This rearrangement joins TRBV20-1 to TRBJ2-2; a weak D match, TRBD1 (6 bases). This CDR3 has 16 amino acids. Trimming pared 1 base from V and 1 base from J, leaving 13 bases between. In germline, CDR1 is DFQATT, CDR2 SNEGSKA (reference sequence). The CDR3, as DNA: TGCAGTGCTAGAGGTAGCCGGGGACAGAACACCGGGGAGCTGTTTTTT. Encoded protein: CSARGSRGQNTGELFF.

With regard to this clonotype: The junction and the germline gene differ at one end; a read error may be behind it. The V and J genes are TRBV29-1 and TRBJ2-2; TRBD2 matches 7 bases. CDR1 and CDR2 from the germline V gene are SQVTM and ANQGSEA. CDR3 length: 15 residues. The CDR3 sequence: CSVEAGTTLTGELFF. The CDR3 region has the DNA TGCAGCGTCGAAGCCGGGACTACGTTGACCGGGGAGCTGTTTTTT.

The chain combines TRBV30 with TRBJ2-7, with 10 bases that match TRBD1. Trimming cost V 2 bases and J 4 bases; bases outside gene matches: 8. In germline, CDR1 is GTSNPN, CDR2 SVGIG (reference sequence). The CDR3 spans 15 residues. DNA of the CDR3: TGTGCCTGGAGTTTGGGGACAGGGGTTTGGTACGAGCAGTACTTC. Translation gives CAWSLGTGVWYEQYF.

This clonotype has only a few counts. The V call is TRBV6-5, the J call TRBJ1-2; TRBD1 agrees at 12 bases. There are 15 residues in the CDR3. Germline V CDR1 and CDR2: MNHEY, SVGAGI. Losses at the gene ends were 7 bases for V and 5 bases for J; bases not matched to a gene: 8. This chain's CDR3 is CASNDPGQGAYGYTF. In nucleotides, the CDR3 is TGTGCCAGCAACGACCCGGGACAGGGGGCGTATGGCTACACCTTC.

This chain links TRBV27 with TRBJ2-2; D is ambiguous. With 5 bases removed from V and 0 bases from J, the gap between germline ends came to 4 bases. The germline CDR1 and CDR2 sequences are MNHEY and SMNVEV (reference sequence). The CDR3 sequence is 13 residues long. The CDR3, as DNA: TGTGCCAGCAGTCCATCGAACACCGGGGAGCTGTTTTTT. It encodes CASSPSNTGELFF.

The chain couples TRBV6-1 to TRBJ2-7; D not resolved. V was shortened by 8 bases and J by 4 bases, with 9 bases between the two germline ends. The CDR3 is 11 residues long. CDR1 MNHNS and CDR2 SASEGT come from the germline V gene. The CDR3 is CASSIRYEQYF. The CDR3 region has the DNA TGTGCCAGCTCTATAAGGTACGAGCAGTACTTC.

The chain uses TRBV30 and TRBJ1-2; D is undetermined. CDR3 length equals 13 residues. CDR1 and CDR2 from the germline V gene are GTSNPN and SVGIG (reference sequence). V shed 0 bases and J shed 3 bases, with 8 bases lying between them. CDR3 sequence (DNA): TGTGCCTGGAGTGTAACGACGGACTATGGCTACACCTTC. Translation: CAWSVTTDYGYTF.

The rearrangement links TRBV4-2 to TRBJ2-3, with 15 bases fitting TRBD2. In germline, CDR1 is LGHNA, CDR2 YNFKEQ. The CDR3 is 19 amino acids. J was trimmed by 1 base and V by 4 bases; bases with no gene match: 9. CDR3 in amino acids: CASSRAGLAGGAGTDTQYF. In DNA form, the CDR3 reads TGTGCCAGCAGCCGAGCTGGACTAGCGGGGGGGGCGGGCACAGATACGCAGTATTTT.

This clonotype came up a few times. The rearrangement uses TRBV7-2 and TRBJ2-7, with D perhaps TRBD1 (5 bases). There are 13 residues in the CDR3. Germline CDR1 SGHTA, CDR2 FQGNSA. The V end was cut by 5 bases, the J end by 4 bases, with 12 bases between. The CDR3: CASSLGYRYEQYF. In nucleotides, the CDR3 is TGTGCCAGCAGCCTCGGCTACAGGTACGAGCAGTACTTC.

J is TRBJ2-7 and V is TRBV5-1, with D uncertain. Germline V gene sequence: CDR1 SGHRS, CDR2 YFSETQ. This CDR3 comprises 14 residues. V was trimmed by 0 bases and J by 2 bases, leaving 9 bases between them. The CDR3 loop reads CASSLDSWAYEQYF. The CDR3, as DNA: TGCGCCAGCAGCTTGGACTCGTGGGCCTACGAGCAGTACTTC.

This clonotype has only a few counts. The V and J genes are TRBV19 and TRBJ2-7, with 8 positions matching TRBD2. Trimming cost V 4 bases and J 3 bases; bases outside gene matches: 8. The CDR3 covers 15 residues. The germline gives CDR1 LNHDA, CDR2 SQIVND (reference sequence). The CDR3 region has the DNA TGTGCCAGTAGTAATGCGGCGGGAGGTAGCTACGAGCAGTACTTC. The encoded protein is CASSNAAGGSYEQYF.

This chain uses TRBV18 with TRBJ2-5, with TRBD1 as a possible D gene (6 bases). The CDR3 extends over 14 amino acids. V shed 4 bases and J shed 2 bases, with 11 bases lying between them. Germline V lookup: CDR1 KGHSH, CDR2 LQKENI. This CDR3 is CASSLIQGQETQYF. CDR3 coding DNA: TGTGCCAGCTCACTAATACAGGGACAAGAGACCCAGTACTTC.

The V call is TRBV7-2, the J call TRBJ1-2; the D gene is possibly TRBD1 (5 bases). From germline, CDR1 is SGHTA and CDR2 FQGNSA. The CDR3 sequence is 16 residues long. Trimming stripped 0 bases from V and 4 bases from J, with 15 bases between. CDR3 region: CASSLAPRGRGYGYTF. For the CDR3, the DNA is TGTGCCAGCAGCTTAGCGCCCCGGGGACGTGGCTATGGCTACACCTTC.

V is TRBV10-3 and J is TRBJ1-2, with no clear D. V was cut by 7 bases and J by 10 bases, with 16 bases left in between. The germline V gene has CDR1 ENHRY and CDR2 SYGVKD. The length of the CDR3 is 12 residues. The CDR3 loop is CAITNLTTVYTF. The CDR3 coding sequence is TGTGCCATCACCAATCTCACCACCGTCTACACCTTC.

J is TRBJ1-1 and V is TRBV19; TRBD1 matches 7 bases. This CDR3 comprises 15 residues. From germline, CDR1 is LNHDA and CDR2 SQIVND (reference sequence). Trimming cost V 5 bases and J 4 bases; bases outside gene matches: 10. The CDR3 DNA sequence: TGTGCCAGTAGTCTACAGGGGTGGGGTAGCACTGAAGCTTTCTTT. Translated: CASSLQGWGSTEAFF.

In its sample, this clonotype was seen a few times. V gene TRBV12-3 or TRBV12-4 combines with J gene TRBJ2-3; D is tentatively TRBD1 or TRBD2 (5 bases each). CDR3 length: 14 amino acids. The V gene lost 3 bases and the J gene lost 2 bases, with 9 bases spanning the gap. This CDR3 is CASSLQGVTDTQYF. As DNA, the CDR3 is TGTGCCAGCAGTTTGCAGGGAGTCACAGATACGCAGTATTTT.

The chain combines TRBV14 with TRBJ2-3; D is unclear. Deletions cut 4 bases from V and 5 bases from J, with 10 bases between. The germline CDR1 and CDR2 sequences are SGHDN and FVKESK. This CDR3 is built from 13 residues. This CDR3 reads CASSRALIDTQYF. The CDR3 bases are TGTGCCAGCAGCCGAGCTCTTATAGATACGCAGTATTTT.

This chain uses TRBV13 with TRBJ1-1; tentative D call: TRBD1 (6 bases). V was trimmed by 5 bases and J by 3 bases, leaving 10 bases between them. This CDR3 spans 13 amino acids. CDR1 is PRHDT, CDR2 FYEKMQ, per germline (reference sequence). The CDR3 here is CASSKNRDTEAFF. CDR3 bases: TGTGCCAGCAGCAAGAACAGGGACACTGAAGCTTTCTTT. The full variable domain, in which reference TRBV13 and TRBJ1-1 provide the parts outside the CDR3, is AAGVIQSPRHLIKEKRETATLKCYPIPRHDTVYWYQQGPGQDPQFLISFYEKMQSDKGSIPDRFSAQQFSDYHSELNMSSLELGDSALYFCASSKNRDTEAFFGQGTRLTVV.

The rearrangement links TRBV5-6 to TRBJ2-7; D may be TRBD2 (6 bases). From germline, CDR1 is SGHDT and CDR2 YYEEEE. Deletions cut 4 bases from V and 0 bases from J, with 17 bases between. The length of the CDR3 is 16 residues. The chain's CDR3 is CASSDQRVGFSYEQYF. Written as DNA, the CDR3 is TGTGCCAGCAGCGACCAGCGGGTAGGGTTCTCCTACGAGCAGTACTTC. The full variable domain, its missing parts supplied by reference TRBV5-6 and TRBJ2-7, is DAGVTQSPTHLIKTRGQQVTLRCSPKSGHDTVSWYQQALGQGPQFIFQYYEEEERQRGNFPDRFSGHQFPNYSSELNVNALLLGDSALYLCASSDQRVGFSYEQYFGPGTRLTVT.

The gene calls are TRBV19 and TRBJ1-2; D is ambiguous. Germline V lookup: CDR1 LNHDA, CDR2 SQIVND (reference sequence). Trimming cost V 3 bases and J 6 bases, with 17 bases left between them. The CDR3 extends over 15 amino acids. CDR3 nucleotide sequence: TGTGCCAGTAGTATTTCAGGAGGAGGGCTAAATGGCTACACCTTC. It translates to CASSISGGGLNGYTF. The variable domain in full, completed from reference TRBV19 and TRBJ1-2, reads DGGITQSPKYLFRKEGQNVTLSCEQNLNHDAMYWYRQDPGQGLRLIYYSQIVNDFQKGDIAEGYSVSREKKESFPLTVTSAQKNPTAFYLCASSISGGGLNGYTFGSGTRLTVV.

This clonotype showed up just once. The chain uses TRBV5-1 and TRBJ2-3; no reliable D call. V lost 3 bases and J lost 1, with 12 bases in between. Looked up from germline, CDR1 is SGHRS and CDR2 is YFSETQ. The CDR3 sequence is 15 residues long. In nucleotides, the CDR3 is TGCGCCAGCAGCTCCTCTAGATTCGGCACAGATACGCAGTATTTT. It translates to CASSSSRFGTDTQYF. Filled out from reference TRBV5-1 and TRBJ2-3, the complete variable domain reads KAGVTQTPRYLIKTRGQQVTLSCSPISGHRSVSWYQQTPGQGLQFLFEYFSETQRNKGNFPGRFSGRQFSNSRSEMNVSTLELGDSALYLCASSSSRFGTDTQYFGPGTRLTVL.

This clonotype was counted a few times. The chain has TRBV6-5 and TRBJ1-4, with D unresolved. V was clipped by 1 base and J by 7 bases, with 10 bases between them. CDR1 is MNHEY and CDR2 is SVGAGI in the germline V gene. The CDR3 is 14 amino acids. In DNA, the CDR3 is TGTGCCAGCAGTTACTTGGGAGATGGTGAAAAACTGTTTTTT. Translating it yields CASSYLGDGEKLFF.